This T cell receptor beta chain stems from a study of cytomegalovirus exposure and HLA in healthy donors. In the case of this clone: Its antigen is not known.

General study results and limits: Whilst most TCR sequences proved rare, a subset of public TCRs occurred across many donors. Using a false discovery rate of 0.05, a later analysis showed that 15,000 to 20,000 TCR beta sequences were associated with HLA alleles.

Healthy bone marrow donors supplied every sample. The germline CDR1 and CDR2 sequences are SGHTA and FQGTGA. CDR3 length: 13 residues. Trimming cost V 3 bases and J 1 base, with 6 bases left between them. PCR employed 60 Vbeta and 13 Jbeta primers. Profiling relied on immunoSEQ multiplex PCR, and the TCRdb table lists in-frame clones only, not all of them. This sample carries under 200,000 clones, 68% of them seen once, and the ten largest clones take roughly 4%. The sequenced sample consisted of PBMCs. The clonotype comes from a young woman in good health and CMV-seropositive. This sequence joins TRBV7-3 and TRBJ1-1; D unresolved. The CDR3 loop is CASSFSQNTEAFF. DNA of the CDR3: TGTGCCAGCAGCTTTAGCCAGAACACTGAAGCTTTCTTT.